The clone carrying this TCR beta chain was recorded many times. As yet, its antigen is unknown. The read ends 3 residues shy of where the CDR3 ends; the end is completed using the germline J gene. The CDR3 extends over 15 amino acids. Germline values: CDR1 GTSNPN, CDR2 SVGIG (reference sequence). These data originate in a study of T cell clonality in common variable immunodeficiency. Sequencing input was equivalent genomic DNA from CVID and controls. The method was immunoSEQ multiplex PCR; TCRdb's version includes in-frame clones alone and lacks a portion of them. This table holds some 45,000 clones with no singletons; the top ten claim 5% to 6.5%. Study results and limitations: TCRbeta clonality was increased in CVID versus healthy controls. CVID subjects shared fewer TCRbeta clones than healthy controls did. Fewer deletions and N-nucleotide insertions were reportedly seen in common variable immunodeficiency TCR beta sequences.

Sequencing was performed on peripheral blood mononuclear cells. The rearrangement joins TRBV30 to TRBJ2-2, with TRBD1 matching 10 bases. This TCR was sampled from a person aged 18 to 75 in good health. CDR3 DNA, as far as it was read: TGTGCCTGGAGTGTACTAGGGACAGGGGCGGGAAAG. The encoded protein is CAWSVLGTGAGK. The CDR3 reads in full as CAWSVLGTGAGKLFF.